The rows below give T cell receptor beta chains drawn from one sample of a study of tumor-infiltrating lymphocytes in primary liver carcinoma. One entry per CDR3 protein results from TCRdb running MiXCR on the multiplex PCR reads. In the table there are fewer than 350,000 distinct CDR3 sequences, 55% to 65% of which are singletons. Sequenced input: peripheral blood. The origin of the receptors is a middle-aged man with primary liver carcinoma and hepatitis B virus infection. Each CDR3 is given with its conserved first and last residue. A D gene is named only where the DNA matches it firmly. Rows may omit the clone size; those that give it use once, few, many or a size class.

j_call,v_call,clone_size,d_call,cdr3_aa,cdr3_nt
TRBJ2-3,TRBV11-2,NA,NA,CVSNSDRISTDTQYF,TGTGTCAGCAACTCGGACAGAATAAGCACAGATACGCAGTATTTT
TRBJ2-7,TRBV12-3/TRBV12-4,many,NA,CASSFGRLSYEQYF,TGTGCCAGCAGTTTTGGACGACTCTCCTACGAGCAGTACTTC
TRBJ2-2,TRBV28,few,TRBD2,CASTNGGRLTGELFF,TGTGCCAGCACCAACGGCGGGAGGTTGACCGGGGAGCTGTTTTTT
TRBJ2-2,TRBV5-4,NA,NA,CASSPGESRELFF,TGTGCCAGCAGCCCAGGGGAATCCAGGGAGCTGTTTTTT
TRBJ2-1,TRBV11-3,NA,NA,CASSLVTPTGTPYNEEFF,TGTGCCAGCAGCTTAGTGACTCCGACCGGGACCCCCTACAATGAGGAGTTCTTC
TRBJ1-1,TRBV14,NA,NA,CASNQDLVGTEALF,TGTGCCAGCAACCAAGATCTCGTAGGCACTGAAGCTTTATTT
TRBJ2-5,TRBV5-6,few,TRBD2,CASSLGTSGKETQYF,TGTGCCAGCAGCCTGGGGACTAGCGGAAAAGAGACCCAGTACTTC
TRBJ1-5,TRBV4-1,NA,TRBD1,CTSSRTGGGHQPQHF,TGCACCAGCAGTCGAACAGGGGGCGGACATCAGCCCCAGCATTTT
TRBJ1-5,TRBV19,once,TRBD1,CASSDTGGALQPQHF,TGTGCCAGTAGTGACACAGGGGGGGCGCTTCAGCCCCAGCATTTT
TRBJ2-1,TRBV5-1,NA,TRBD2,CASSLVTSGSHEQFF,TGCGCCAGCAGCTTGGTTACTAGCGGGAGCCATGAGCAGTTCTTC
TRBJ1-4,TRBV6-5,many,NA,CASRSSGRVEEKLFF,TGTGCCAGCAGATCTTCCGGCAGGGTAGAGGAAAAACTGTTTTTT
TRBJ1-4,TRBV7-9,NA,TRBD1,CASSLMMGQYEKLFF,TGTGCCAGCAGCTTAATGATGGGACAGTATGAAAAACTGTTTTTT
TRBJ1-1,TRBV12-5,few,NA,CASGVGPAGTNTEAFF,TGTGCTAGTGGTGTCGGGCCGGCGGGGACGAACACTGAAGCTTTCTTT
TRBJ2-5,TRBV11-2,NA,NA,CASSQLSSETQYF,TGTGCCAGCAGCCAGTTGTCGTCAGAGACCCAGTACTTC
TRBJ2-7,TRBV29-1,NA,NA,CSAGQPPYEQYF,TGCAGCGCTGGACAACCCCCCTACGAGCAGTACTTC
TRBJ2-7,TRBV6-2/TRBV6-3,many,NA,CASRNGRGEQYF,TGTGCCAGCAGGAACGGACGGGGCGAGCAGTACTTC
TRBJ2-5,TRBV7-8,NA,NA,CASSLSAAMRFQETQYF,TGTGCCAGCAGCTTATCGGCGGCTATGCGGTTCCAAGAGACCCAGTACTTC
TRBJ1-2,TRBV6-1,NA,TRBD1,CASRGQGGYGCTF,TGTGCCAGCAGGGGACAGGGCGGCTATGGCTGCACCTTC
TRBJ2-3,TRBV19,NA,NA,CASSITPTGTGADTQYF,TGTGCCAGTAGTATTACCCCAACCGGGACTGGAGCAGATACGCAGTATTTC
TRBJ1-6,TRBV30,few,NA,CAWGQVGSPLHF,TGTGCCTGGGGGCAGGTCGGTTCACCCCTCCACTTT
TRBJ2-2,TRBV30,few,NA,CAWRGQGSGELFF,TGTGCCTGGAGAGGCCAGGGATCCGGGGAGCTGTTTTTT
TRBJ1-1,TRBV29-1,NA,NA,CSGVVNIEAFF,TGCAGTGGTGTTGTGAACATTGAAGCTTTCTTT
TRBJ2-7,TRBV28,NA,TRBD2,CASSLAGEGSYEQYF,TGTGCCAGCAGTTTAGCGGGAGAGGGCTCCTACGAGCAGTACTTC
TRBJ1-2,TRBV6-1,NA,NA,CASRWGVGDGYTF,TGTGCCAGCAGGTGGGGCGTTGGGGATGGCTACACCTTC
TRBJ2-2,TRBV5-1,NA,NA,CASSFYTNTGELFF,TGCGCCAGCAGCTTCTACACGAACACCGGGGAGCTGTTTTTT
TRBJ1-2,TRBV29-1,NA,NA,CGVVVYDYTF,TGCGGCGTTGTTGTGTATGACTACACCTTC
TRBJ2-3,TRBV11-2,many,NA,CASTRTLGKTNTDTQYF,TGTGCCAGCACCCGCACCCTCGGGAAAACGAACACAGATACGCAGTATTTT
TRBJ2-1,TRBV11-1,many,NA,CASSLDSNEQFF,TGTGCCAGCAGCTTAGACAGCAATGAGCAGTTCTTC
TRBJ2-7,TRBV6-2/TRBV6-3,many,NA,CASSYPGTAAYEQYF,TGTGCCAGCAGTTACCCAGGGACCGCCGCCTACGAGCAGTACTTC
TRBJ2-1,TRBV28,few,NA,CASRPLGGGHNEQFF,TGTGCCAGCCGCCCATTGGGGGGAGGACACAATGAGCAGTTCTTC
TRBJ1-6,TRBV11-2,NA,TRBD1,CASNLNRGNNSPLHF,TGTGCCAGCAACTTAAACAGGGGAAATAACTCACCCCTCCACTTT
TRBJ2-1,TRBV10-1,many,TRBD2,CASSAGTTFNEQFF,TGCGCCAGCAGTGCCGGGACTACCTTCAATGAGCAGTTCTTC
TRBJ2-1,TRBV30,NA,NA,CAWSGQSYNEQFF,TGTGCCTGGAGTGGCCAGTCCTACAATGAGCAGTTCTTC
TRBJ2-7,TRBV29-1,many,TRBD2,CSVETSSGRSNEQYF,TGCAGCGTTGAGACTTCTAGCGGGAGATCCAACGAGCAGTACTTC
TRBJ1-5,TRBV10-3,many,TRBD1,CAISAGQGNQPQHF,TGTGCCATCAGTGCAGGACAGGGGAATCAGCCCCAGCATTTT
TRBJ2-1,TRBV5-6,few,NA,CASSFQDFYNEQFF,TGTGCCAGCAGCTTTCAGGACTTCTACAATGAGCAGTTCTTC
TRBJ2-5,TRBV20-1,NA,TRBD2,CSATLLAGGQETQYF,TGCAGTGCTACATTACTAGCGGGAGGGCAAGAGACCCAGTACTTC
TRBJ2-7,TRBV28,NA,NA,CASSPGPKEQYF,TGTGCCAGCAGTCCCGGGCCCAAAGAGCAGTACTTC
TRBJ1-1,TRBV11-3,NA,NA,CTSRWRRNTEAFF,TGTACCAGCAGATGGCGGAGGAACACTGAAGCTTTCTTT
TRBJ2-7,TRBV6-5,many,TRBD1,CASSYWDRGSFYEQYF,TGTGCCAGCAGTTACTGGGACAGGGGGTCCTTCTACGAGCAGTACTTC
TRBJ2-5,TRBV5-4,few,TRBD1,CASSPETGMRETQYF,TGTGCCAGCAGCCCTGAGACAGGGATGAGGGAGACCCAGTACTTC
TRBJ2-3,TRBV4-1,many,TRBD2,CASSQEVASGSTDTQYF,TGCGCCAGCAGCCAAGAAGTGGCTAGCGGGAGCACAGATACGCAGTATTTT
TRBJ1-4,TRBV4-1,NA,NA,CASSPPRGSREKLFF,TGCGCCAGCAGCCCTCCACGGGGTTCGAGGGAAAAACTGTTTTTT
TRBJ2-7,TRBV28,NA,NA,CASSPQGFIYEQYF,TGTGCCAGCAGTCCACAGGGTTTTATCTACGAGCAGTACTTC
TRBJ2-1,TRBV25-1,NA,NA,CASSKQGRGEQFF,TGTGCCAGCAGTAAACAGGGAAGAGGTGAGCAGTTCTTC
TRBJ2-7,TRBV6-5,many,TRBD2,CATPQSGTGLVEQYF,TGTGCCACGCCTCAGTCCGGGACGGGACTAGTTGAGCAGTACTTC
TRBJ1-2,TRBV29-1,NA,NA,CGVARQDGGYTF,TGCGGTGTTGCCCGACAGGATGGAGGCTACACCTTC
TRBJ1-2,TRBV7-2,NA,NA,CASSLAERGYTF,TGTGCCAGCAGCTTAGCAGAGCGTGGCTACACCTTC
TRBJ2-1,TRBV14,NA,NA,CASSQDQAEQFF,TGTGCCAGCAGCCAAGATCAAGCTGAGCAGTTCTTC
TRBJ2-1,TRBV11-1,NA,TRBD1,CACSLVPGQGANEQFF,TGTGCCTGCAGCTTGGTGCCGGGACAGGGGGCCAATGAGCAGTTCTTC
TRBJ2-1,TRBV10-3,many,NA,CAISESQGEQFF,TGTGCCATCAGTGAGTCTCAGGGTGAGCAGTTCTTC